These 11 T cell receptor beta chains were all obtained from the same sample, sequenced in a study of early T cells in non-severe SARS-CoV-2 infection. Each CDR3 protein gets one entry after TCRdb re-called the 5' RACE reads with MiXCR. The data hold tens of thousands of distinct CDR3 sequences, with 9.3% observed a single time. Sequencing was done on a sample of whole blood. These receptors originate from an adult who was a healthcare worker with PCR-confirmed SARS-CoV-2 infection or an uninfected control (not recorded which).

This clonotype occurred many times. This chain joins TRBV19 and TRBJ1-3; D is possibly TRBD1 (5 bases). CDR1 LNHDA and CDR2 SQIVND come from the germline V gene (reference sequence). This CDR3 is 14 amino acids long. V lost 10 bases and J 0 bases, leaving 13 bases between the germline ends. This CDR3 is CATSDTYSGNTIYF. The CDR3 nucleotides read TGTGCCACCTCGGACACTTACTCTGGAAACACCATATATTTT.

The table lists this clonotype with many counts. V and J are TRBV4-3 and TRBJ2-3; 9 bases align to TRBD2. The CDR3 consists of 15 residues. V shed 3 bases, J shed 5 bases, and the junction held 6 bases outside the gene matches. From germline, CDR1 is LGHNA and CDR2 YSLEER. The CDR3 DNA sequence: TGCGCCAGCAGCCAGTCGCTAGCGGGGCGAGATACGCAGTATTTT. Its protein product is CASSQSLAGRDTQYF.

This clonotype was detected ten times or more. The V gene is TRBV9, the J gene TRBJ1-4; 9 bases match TRBD1. V lost 4 bases, J lost 8 bases, and 12 bases stayed unmatched. Germline V gives CDR1 SGDLS, CDR2 YYNGEE. There are 16 residues in the CDR3. In nucleotides, the CDR3 is TGTGCCAGCAGCCCCCGGCAGGGACAGGGAGGAGAAAAACTGTTTTTT. Its translation: CASSPRQGQGGEKLFF.

There are many counts of this clonotype. The chain recombines TRBV27 with TRBJ2-7, with 11 bases identical to TRBD1. Germline V gene lookup returns CDR1 MNHEY and CDR2 SMNVEV (reference sequence). V trimming: 7 bases; J trimming: 4 bases; junction bases outside the gene matches: 6. This CDR3 is 14 amino acids long. The chain's CDR3 is CASMTGTGGYEQYF. The CDR3 coding sequence is TGTGCCAGCATGACCGGGACAGGGGGATACGAGCAGTACTTC.

This clonotype was seen repeatedly, ten times or more. This sequence joins TRBV6-2 or TRBV6-3 and TRBJ2-6, with unresolved D. Germline CDR1 MNHEY, CDR2 SVGEGT. The length of the CDR3 is 12 residues. Trimming shortened V by 7 bases and J by 2 bases, and 3 bases separated the two germline ends. The CDR3 reads CASNPGANVLTF. CDR3 coding DNA: TGTGCCAGCAACCCTGGGGCCAACGTCCTGACTTTC.

This clonotype was recorded a few times. The chain carries TRBV6-5 and TRBJ1-1, with TRBD1 matching over 9 bases. This CDR3 is built from 15 residues. J was trimmed by 4 bases and V by 4 bases; bases with no gene match: 7. The V gene's germline CDR1 is MNHEY and CDR2 SVGAGI. The CDR3: CASSSTGQGVTEAFF. CDR3 nucleotide sequence: TGTGCCAGCAGTTCGACGGGACAGGGTGTCACTGAAGCTTTCTTT.

This clonotype was found many times. Written as DNA, the CDR3 is TGTGCCAGCAGCCAAGAACAGGGCGGGTTAGGGGAAGCAACTAATGAAAAACTGTTTTTT. It is translated as CASSQEQGGLGEATNEKLFF. V and J are TRBV4-2 and TRBJ1-4; D may be TRBD1 (6 bases). CDR1 and CDR2 from the germline V gene are LGHNA and YNFKEQ. V lost 0 bases to trimming and J lost 0 bases, with 20 bases between them. The CDR3 covers 20 residues.

The chain uses TRBV6-2 or TRBV6-3 and TRBJ2-3; the match to TRBD2 covers 7 bases. Germline V CDR1 and CDR2: MNHEY, SVGEGT. This CDR3 comprises 17 residues. J lost 6 bases, V lost 6 bases, and 18 bases had no gene match. The CDR3 DNA follows: TGTGCCAGCAGCCCCGGAAGGTCTCTAGCGGTGCGGGATACGCAGTATTTT. It translates to CASSPGRSLAVRDTQYF.

This clonotype was counted many times. V is TRBV12-3 or TRBV12-4 and J is TRBJ1-1; D is uncertain. Between the trimmed V and J ends, which lost 2 bases and 5 bases, there was a span of 6 bases. The CDR3 runs to 12 residues. This CDR3 reads CASSLLRTEAFF. In DNA form, the CDR3 reads TGTGCCAGCAGTTTATTAAGAACTGAAGCTTTCTTT.

This clonotype was counted at least ten times. CDR3 in amino acids: CASSVDPGTDTQYF. The CDR3 bases are TGTGCCAGCAGCGTAGACCCCGGAACAGATACGCAGTATTTT. The chain couples TRBV9 to TRBJ2-3; D gene ambiguous. The CDR3 runs 14 residues. Trimming pared 0 bases from V and 3 bases from J, leaving 8 bases between. Germline V lookup: CDR1 SGDLS, CDR2 YYNGEE.

The chain uses TRBV6-1 and TRBJ2-7, with 9 bases fitting TRBD2. With 11 bases clipped from V and 3 bases from J, the junction kept 8 bases outside the gene matches. In germline, CDR1 is MNHNS, CDR2 SASEGT. The CDR3 spans 13 residues. The CDR3 nucleotides are TGTGCCGCTAAACTAGCGGGTAGCTACGAGCAGTACTTC. The encoded protein is CAAKLAGSYEQYF.